This section outlines one T cell receptor beta chain sequence together with its context. Its antigen is currently unknown. The CDR3 sequence is 16 residues long. Germline CDR1 reads SGDLS; CDR2 reads YYNGEE. This entry comes from a study of blood T cells in healthy people across ages. Study-wide results and limits: No one knew whether donors had CMV, which possibly confounded expanded clonotype changes.

Then a second PCR, running about 6 to 11 cycles, was carried out with a sample-barcoded 5' primer and a J-beta primer mix. TCRdb analysed the 5' RACE reads with MiXCR anew, one entry per CDR3 protein. The data hold 850,000 to 1,100,000 distinct CDR3 sequences, with 35% to 45% observed a single time. Material for sequencing was blood. The receptor comes from a man between 18 and 29 years old in good health. This chain joins TRBV9 and TRBJ2-1, with D tentatively TRBD1 or TRBD2 (5 bases each). The DNA matches TRBJ2-7 better at its end, which makes the J call doubtful. The CDR3 DNA is TGTGCCAGCAGCGTAGCCTCGGGACGGACCTACAATGAGCAGTACTTC. Residues: CASSVASGRTYNEQYF.